This T cell receptor (beta chain) was captured by sequencing in a study of cytomegalovirus exposure and HLA in healthy donors. The study, taken as a whole, reports: Most observed TCR sequences were rare, whereas some public TCRs were detected in many donors.

Germline loops: CDR1 MNHEY, CDR2 SVGAGI. CDR3 length: 15 residues. With 5 bases clipped from V and 5 bases from J, the junction kept 8 bases outside the gene matches. A word on this clone: Its antigen remains unidentified.

Primers for the PCR totalled 60 Vbeta and 13 Jbeta. Sequencing was performed with immunoSEQ multiplex PCR; in TCRdb, only in-frame clones are kept and a portion is missing. This sample yields more than 95,000 clones, of which under 65% are seen a single time; 3.2% belongs to the top ten. The genes are TRBV6-5 and TRBJ1-3, with 8 nucleotides matching TRBD1. The TCR comes from a man in his sixties in good health and CMV-seronegative. Sequenced: PBMCs. The CDR3 loop reads CASSPQGVIRNTIYF. Here the CDR3 DNA reads TGTGCCAGCAGTCCACAGGGGGTTATTAGAAACACCATATATTTT.